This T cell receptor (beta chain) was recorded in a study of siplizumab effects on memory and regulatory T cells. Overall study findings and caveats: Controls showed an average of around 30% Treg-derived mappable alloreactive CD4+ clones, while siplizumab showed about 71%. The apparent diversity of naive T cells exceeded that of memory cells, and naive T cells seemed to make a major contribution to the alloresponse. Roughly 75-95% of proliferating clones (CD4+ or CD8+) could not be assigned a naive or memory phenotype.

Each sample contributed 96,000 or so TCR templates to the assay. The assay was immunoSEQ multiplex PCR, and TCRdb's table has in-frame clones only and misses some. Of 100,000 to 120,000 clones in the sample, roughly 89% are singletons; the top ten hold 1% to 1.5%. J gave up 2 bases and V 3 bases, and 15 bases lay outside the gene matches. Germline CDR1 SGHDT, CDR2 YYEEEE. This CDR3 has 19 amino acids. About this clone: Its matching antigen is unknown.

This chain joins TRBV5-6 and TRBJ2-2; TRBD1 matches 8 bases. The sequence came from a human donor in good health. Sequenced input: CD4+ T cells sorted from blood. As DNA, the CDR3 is TGTGCCAGCAGCTCCGGGACAGGCCAATATCATGTTAACACCGGGGAGCTGTTTTTT. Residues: CASSSGTGQYHVNTGELFF. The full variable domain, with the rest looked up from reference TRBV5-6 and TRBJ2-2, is DAGVTQSPTHLIKTRGQQVTLRCSPKSGHDTVSWYQQALGQGPQFIFQYYEEEERQRGNFPDRFSGHQFPNYSSELNVNALLLGDSALYLCASSSGTGQYHVNTGELFFGEGSRLTVL.